These 14 T cell receptor beta chains were all obtained from the same sample, sequenced in a study of blood T cell repertoires in COVID-19. Method: immunoSEQ multiplex PCR; TCRdb's copy keeps in-frame clones and lacks some. The sample yields 100,000 to 120,000 clones, approximately 84% seen once. The sample taken for sequencing was peripheral blood. These receptors were taken from a man aged 50-60 years with acute or convalescent COVID-19.

V and J are TRBV15 and TRBJ2-1, with D perhaps TRBD1 (6 bases). From germline, CDR1 is LNHNV and CDR2 YYDKDF (reference sequence). This CDR3 is 14 amino acids long. The germline V and J ends were trimmed by 5 bases and 2 bases, with 10 bases remaining between them. CDR3 protein: CATSWGPTYNEQFF. The DNA for the CDR3 is TGTGCCACCAGCTGGGGGCCGACCTACAATGAGCAGTTCTTC.

The genes are TRBV5-1 and TRBJ2-5; 8 positions match TRBD1. Germline V gives CDR1 SGHRS, CDR2 YFSETQ. CDR3 length: 15 amino acids. Germline trimming cut 4 bases from V and 4 bases from J; bases unmatched to any gene: 9. The CDR3 sequence is CASSPRTGMRETQYF. In DNA, the CDR3 is TGCGCCAGCAGCCCGAGGACAGGGATGCGAGAGACCCAGTACTTC. The full variable domain, in which reference TRBV5-1 and TRBJ2-5 provide the parts outside the CDR3, is KAGVTQTPRYLIKTRGQQVTLSCSPISGHRSVSWYQQTPGQGLQFLFEYFSETQRNKGNFPGRFSGRQFSNSRSEMNVSTLELGDSALYLCASSPRTGMRETQYFGPGTRLLVL.

The chain recombines TRBV6-4 with TRBJ2-1; 10 nucleotides match TRBD1. Trimming at V came to 8 bases and at J to 9 bases, leaving 4 bases not matched to a gene. The CDR3 loop spans 12 amino acids. Germline loops: CDR1 MRHNA, CDR2 SNTAGT. CDR3 coding DNA: TGTGCCAGCGGGACAGGGGAAGGTGAGCAGTTCTTC. Amino acid sequence: CASGTGEGEQFF.

This chain joins TRBV12-3 or TRBV12-4 and TRBJ1-2, with D perhaps matching TRBD1 (5 bases). The CDR3 covers 12 residues. V was clipped by 10 bases and J by 7 bases, with 16 bases between them. The CDR3 DNA sequence: TGTGCCACCAACGGGGGGTTGGGTGGCTACACCTTC. Translation gives CATNGGLGGYTF.

The V gene is TRBV5-1, the J gene TRBJ2-1; unclear D gene. The germline gives CDR1 SGHRS, CDR2 YFSETQ. The CDR3 has 16 amino acids. Trimming pared 0 bases from V and 6 bases from J, leaving 16 bases between. CDR3 residues: CASSLAPFGRGNEQFF. Here the CDR3 DNA reads TGCGCCAGCAGCTTGGCCCCGTTCGGTAGAGGCAATGAGCAGTTCTTC.

V is TRBV28 and J is TRBJ2-3, with D unclear. Germline CDR1 reads MDHEN; CDR2 reads SYDVKM. The CDR3 covers 12 residues. Trimming shortened V by 7 bases and J by 1 base, and 6 bases separated the two germline ends. The CDR3 sequence is CASTGGTDTQYF. CDR3 bases: TGTGCCAGCACTGGAGGCACAGATACGCAGTATTTT.

This chain joins TRBV5-6 and TRBJ2-3; 9 bases match TRBD2. The J segment lost 5 bases and the V segment lost 1 base, leaving 8 bases of the junction unmatched. The CDR3 totals 16 residues. Germline V gene data show CDR1 as SGHDT and CDR2 as YYEEEE. The CDR3 region has the DNA TGTGCCAGCAGCTTGAAGAGACTAGCGGTGGGAGATACGCAGTATTTT. Translated: CASSLKRLAVGDTQYF.

The chain recombines TRBV2 with TRBJ2-3, with 8 nucleotides matching TRBD2. After removal of 3 bases from V and 0 bases from J, the junction contained 8 bases not matched to a gene. Germline V lookup: CDR1 SNHLY, CDR2 FYNNEI. CDR3 length equals 17 residues. The CDR3 nucleotides are TGTGCCAGCAGTGAGCGGGGGGCCAAACCTAGCACAGATACGCAGTATTTT. Its protein is CASSERGAKPSTDTQYF.

The chain combines TRBV2 with TRBJ1-1; a weak D match, TRBD1 (5 bases). CDR1 is SNHLY, CDR2 FYNNEI, per germline. The CDR3 is made up of 14 amino acids. Trimming pared 4 bases from V and 1 base from J, leaving 10 bases between. Here the CDR3 reads CASSVEGENTEAFF. DNA of the CDR3: TGTGCCAGCAGTGTGGAAGGGGAGAACACTGAAGCTTTCTTT.

V usage is TRBV28 and J usage is TRBJ1-2, with 11 bases fitting TRBD1. The CDR3 consists of 18 residues. Germline lookup yields CDR1 MDHEN and CDR2 SYDVKM. V trimming: 6 bases; J trimming: 0 bases; junction bases outside the gene matches: 12. CDR3 sequence: CASSFLEDRGPANYGYTF. CDR3 sequence (DNA): TGTGCCAGCAGCTTCCTAGAGGACAGGGGGCCAGCTAACTATGGCTACACCTTC.

The genes are TRBV12-3 or TRBV12-4 and TRBJ1-6; unclear D gene. This CDR3 is built from 11 residues. Trimming took off 6 bases at V and 13 bases at J, with 10 bases between the two ends. The CDR3 sequence: CASSPTLPLHF. CDR3 in DNA: TGTGCCAGCAGCCCTACTCTCCCCCTCCACTTT.

This rearrangement joins TRBV3-1 (or the pseudogene TRBV3-2) to TRBJ1-5; D might be TRBD1 (5 bases). Per germline, CDR1 LGHDT and CDR2 YNNKEL (reference sequence). Trimming cost V 1 base and J 7 bases, with 14 bases left between them. The CDR3 has 15 amino acids. The CDR3 DNA is TGTGCCAGCAGCCAAGGAAGTCAGGGTAACCAGCCCCAGCATTTT. Translation gives CASSQGSQGNQPQHF.

This clone was recorded once. This chain joins TRBV5-1 and TRBJ2-7, with 7 bases aligning to TRBD1. The germline CDR1 and CDR2 sequences are SGHRS and YFSETQ. The CDR3 totals 15 residues. The V segment lost 2 bases and the J segment 4 bases; nucleotides outside the gene matches: 9. This chain's CDR3 is CASSFWTGTRYEQYF. For the CDR3, the DNA is TGCGCCAGCAGCTTTTGGACAGGCACCCGGTACGAGCAGTACTTC.

Concerning this clone: One end of the junction is discordant with germline, which a read error may explain. The chain employs TRBV24-1 and TRBJ2-7; TRBD1 is a possible D gene (5 bases). Germline assignment: CDR1 KGHDR and CDR2 SFDVKD. This CDR3 has 12 residues. The CDR3 loop reads CATSEQGYGQYF. CDR3 nucleotide sequence: TGTGCCACCAGTGAGCAGGGCTACGGGCAGTACTTC.